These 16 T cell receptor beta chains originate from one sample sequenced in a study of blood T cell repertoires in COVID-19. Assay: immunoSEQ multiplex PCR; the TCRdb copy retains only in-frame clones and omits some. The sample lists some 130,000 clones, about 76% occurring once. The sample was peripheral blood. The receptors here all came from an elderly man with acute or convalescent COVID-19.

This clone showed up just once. The chain's CDR3 is CASSINRDVNYGYTF. CDR3 sequence (DNA): TGTGCCAGTAGTATAAACAGGGACGTTAACTATGGCTACACCTTC. The V call is TRBV19, the J call TRBJ1-2; possible D gene TRBD1, 6 bases. Germline V gene data show CDR1 as LNHDA and CDR2 as SQIVND (reference sequence). The CDR3 is made up of 15 amino acids. Trimming shortened V by 2 bases and J by 1 base, and 11 bases separated the two germline ends.

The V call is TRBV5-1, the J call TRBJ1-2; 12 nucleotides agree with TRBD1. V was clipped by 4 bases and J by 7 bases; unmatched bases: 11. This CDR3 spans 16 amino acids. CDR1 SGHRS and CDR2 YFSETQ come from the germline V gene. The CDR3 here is CASSTQPGQGASGYTF. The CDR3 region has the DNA TGCGCCAGCAGCACCCAACCGGGACAGGGGGCCTCTGGCTACACCTTC.

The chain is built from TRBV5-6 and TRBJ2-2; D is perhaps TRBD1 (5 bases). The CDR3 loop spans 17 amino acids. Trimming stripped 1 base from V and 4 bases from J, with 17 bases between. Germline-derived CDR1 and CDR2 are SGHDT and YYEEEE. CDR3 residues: CASSLYSGPRATGELFF. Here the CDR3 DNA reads TGTGCCAGCAGCTTGTATTCAGGGCCAAGAGCCACCGGGGAGCTGTTTTTT.

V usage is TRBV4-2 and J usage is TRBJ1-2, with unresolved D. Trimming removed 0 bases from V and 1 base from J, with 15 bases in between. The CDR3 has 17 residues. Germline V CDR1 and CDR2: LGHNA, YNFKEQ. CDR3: CASSQDVGGSFNYGYTF. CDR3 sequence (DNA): TGTGCCAGCAGCCAAGATGTGGGAGGGTCCTTTAACTATGGCTACACCTTC.

The CDR3 spells CASSLLGRGRTDTQYF. The CDR3 nucleotides read TGTGCCAGCAGCTTACTGGGCAGGGGGAGGACAGATACGCAGTATTTT. This rearrangement joins TRBV7-2 to TRBJ2-3, with D tentatively TRBD1 (7 bases). Germline V gives CDR1 SGHTA, CDR2 FQGNSA. V dropped 2 bases and J dropped 3 bases, with 15 bases sitting between them. CDR3 length: 16 residues.

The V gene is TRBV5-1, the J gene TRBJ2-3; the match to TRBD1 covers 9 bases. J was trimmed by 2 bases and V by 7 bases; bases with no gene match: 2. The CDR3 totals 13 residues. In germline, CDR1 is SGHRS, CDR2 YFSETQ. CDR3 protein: CASRDRDTDTQYF. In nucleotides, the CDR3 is TGCGCCAGCCGGGACAGGGACACAGATACGCAGTATTTT. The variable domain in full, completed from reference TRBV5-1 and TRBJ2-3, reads KAGVTQTPRYLIKTRGQQVTLSCSPISGHRSVSWYQQTPGQGLQFLFEYFSETQRNKGNFPGRFSGRQFSNSRSEMNVSTLELGDSALYLCASRDRDTDTQYFGPGTRLTVL.

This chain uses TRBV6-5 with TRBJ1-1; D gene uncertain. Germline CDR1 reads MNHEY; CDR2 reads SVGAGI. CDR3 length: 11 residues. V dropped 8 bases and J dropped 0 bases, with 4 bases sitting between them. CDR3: CASYLNTEAFF. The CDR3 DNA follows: TGTGCCAGCTATTTGAACACTGAAGCTTTCTTT.

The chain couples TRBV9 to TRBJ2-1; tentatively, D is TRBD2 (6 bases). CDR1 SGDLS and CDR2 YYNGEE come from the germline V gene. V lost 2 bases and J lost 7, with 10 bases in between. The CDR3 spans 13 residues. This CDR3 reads CASSVRRGNEQFF. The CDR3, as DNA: TGTGCCAGCAGCGTGAGGCGGGGAAATGAGCAGTTCTTC.

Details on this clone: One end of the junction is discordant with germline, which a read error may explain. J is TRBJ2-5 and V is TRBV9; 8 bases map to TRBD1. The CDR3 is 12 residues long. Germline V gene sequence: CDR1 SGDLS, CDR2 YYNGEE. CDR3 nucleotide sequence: TGTGCCAGCAGCGGACTCGGACAGGGCGTAAACTTC. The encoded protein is CASSGLGQGVNF.

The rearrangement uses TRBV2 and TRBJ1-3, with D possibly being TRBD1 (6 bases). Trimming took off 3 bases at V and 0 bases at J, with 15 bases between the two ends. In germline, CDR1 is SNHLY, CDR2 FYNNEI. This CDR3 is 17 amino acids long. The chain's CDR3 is CASSEGRGFDSGNTIYF. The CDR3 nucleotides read TGTGCCAGCAGTGAGGGCAGGGGTTTCGACTCTGGAAACACCATATATTTT.

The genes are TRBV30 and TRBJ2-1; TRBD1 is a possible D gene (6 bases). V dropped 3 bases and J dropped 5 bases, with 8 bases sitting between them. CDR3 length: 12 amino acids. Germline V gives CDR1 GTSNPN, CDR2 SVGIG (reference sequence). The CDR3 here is CAWSRDNNEQFF. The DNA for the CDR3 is TGTGCCTGGAGCCGGGACAACAATGAGCAGTTCTTC.

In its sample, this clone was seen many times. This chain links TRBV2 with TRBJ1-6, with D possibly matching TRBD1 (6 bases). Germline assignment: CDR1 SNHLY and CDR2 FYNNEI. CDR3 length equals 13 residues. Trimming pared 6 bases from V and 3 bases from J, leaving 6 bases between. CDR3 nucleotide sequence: TGTGCCAGCAGACAGGGCTATAATTCACCCCTCCACTTT. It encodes CASRQGYNSPLHF.

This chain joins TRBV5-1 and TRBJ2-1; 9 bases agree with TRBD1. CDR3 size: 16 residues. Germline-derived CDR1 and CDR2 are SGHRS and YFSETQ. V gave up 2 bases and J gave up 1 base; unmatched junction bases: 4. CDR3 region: CASSLRQGVSYNEQFF. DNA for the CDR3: TGCGCCAGCAGCTTACGACAGGGGGTTTCCTACAATGAGCAGTTCTTC.

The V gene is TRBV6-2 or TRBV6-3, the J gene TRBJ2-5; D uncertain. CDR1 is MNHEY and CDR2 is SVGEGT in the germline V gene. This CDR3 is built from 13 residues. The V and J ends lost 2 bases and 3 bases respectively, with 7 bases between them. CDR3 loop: CASSYSPEETQYF. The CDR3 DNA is TGTGCCAGCAGTTACAGTCCAGAAGAGACCCAGTACTTC.

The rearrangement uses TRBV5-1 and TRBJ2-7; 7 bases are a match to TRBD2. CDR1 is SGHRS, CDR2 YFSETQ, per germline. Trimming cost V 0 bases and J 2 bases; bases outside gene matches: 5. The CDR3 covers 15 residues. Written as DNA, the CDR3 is TGCGCCAGCAGCTTGGTTCCGGGGACTACCTACGAGCAGTACTTC. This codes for CASSLVPGTTYEQYF.

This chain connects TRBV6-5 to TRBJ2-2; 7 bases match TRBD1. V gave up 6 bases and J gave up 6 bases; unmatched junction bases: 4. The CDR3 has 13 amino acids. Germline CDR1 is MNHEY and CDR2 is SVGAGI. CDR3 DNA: TGTGCCAGCAGGACGACAGGGTCCGGGGAGCTGTTTTTT. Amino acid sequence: CASRTTGSGELFF.